The 16 T cell receptor beta chains reported below all come from one sample, sequenced in a study of CD8+ T cells in alopecia areata. cDNA prepared by RNA extraction and subsequent reverse transcription served as the template for sequencing. Repertoires were generated with immunoSEQ multiplex PCR, while TCRdb's copy carries only in-frame clones and drops some. This sample carries over 150,000 clones, 55% to 70% of them seen once, and the ten largest clones take 5% to 6%. Described treatment: oral pan-JAK inhibitor, 5-10 mg twice daily. Source: CD4+ T cells sorted from blood, taken at week 24, from a patient treated with tofacitinib. All receptors come from a human donor with alopecia areata.

The CDR3 spells CASSPYRQGIRDEQFF. CDR3 nucleotides: TGTGCCAGCTCACCATACCGACAGGGCATCCGGGATGAGCAGTTCTTC. V and J are TRBV18 and TRBJ2-1; TRBD1 matches 7 bases. Trimming cost V 2 bases and J 8 bases; bases outside gene matches: 12. CDR3 length equals 16 residues. Germline V gene sequence: CDR1 KGHSH, CDR2 LQKENI.

V and J are TRBV18 and TRBJ2-1; D might be TRBD2 (5 bases). Trimming shortened V by 6 bases and J by 5 bases, and 23 bases separated the two germline ends. The CDR3 spans 17 residues. Per germline, CDR1 KGHSH and CDR2 LQKENI. The DNA for the CDR3 is TGTGCCAGCTCCCCCCGGCTAGCCCTGAGGAGCCACAATGAGCAGTTCTTC. It specifies CASSPRLALRSHNEQFF.

This clone was recorded only once. The chain couples TRBV5-4 to TRBJ1-1; no clear D. CDR3 length equals 13 residues. Germline lookup yields CDR1 SGHNT and CDR2 YYREEE (reference sequence). The V and J ends lost 1 base and 2 bases respectively, with 6 bases between them. CDR3 nucleotide sequence: TGTGCCAGCAGCTTGTGGGAAAACACTGAAGCTTTCTTT. It specifies CASSLWENTEAFF.

The chain links TRBV30 to TRBJ2-7, with 8 bases matching TRBD1. Germline V gene sequence: CDR1 GTSNPN, CDR2 SVGIG (reference sequence). There are 16 residues in the CDR3. Trimming took 6 bases from V and 0 from J; bases not matched to a gene: 13. CDR3 in DNA: TGTGCCTGCTCTTACCTAGGGGGGACAGGCTCCTACGAGCAGTACTTC. The encoded protein is CACSYLGGTGSYEQYF.

J is TRBJ1-6 and V is TRBV5-4; a weak D match, TRBD1 (5 bases). Trimming stripped 2 bases from V and 7 bases from J, with 10 bases between. This CDR3 has 14 residues. CDR1 SGHNT and CDR2 YYREEE come from the germline V gene (reference sequence). DNA of the CDR3: TGTGCCAGCAGCTTCGACAGTGCCAATTCACCCCTCCACTTT. It codes for CASSFDSANSPLHF.

The chain joins TRBV25-1 to TRBJ2-2; 10 bases fit TRBD2. The CDR3 length is 17 residues. The germline gives CDR1 MGHDK, CDR2 SYGVNS. J lost 5 bases, V lost 3 bases, and 9 bases had no gene match. CDR3 bases: TGTGCCAGCAGTGACCGGAGCGGGGGGGCTTGGACCGGGGAGCTGTTTTTT. Protein: CASSDRSGGAWTGELFF.

V is TRBV7-3 and J is TRBJ1-2, with 12 positions matching TRBD1. The CDR3 contains 15 residues. The germline V gene encodes CDR1 SGHTA and CDR2 FQGTGA. J was trimmed by 3 bases and V by 3 bases; bases with no gene match: 2. This CDR3 is CASSLGQGADYGYTF. DNA of the CDR3: TGTGCCAGCAGCTTGGGACAGGGGGCTGACTATGGCTACACCTTC.

This clone has only one observation. The genes are TRBV29-1 and TRBJ2-3; 8 bases match TRBD2. Germline assignment: CDR1 SQVTM and CDR2 ANQGSEA. The V segment lost 7 bases and the J segment 0 bases; nucleotides outside the gene matches: 6. CDR3 length: 14 residues. The CDR3: CSALGGGSTDTQYF. Written as DNA, the CDR3 is TGCAGCGCCCTCGGGGGGGGGAGCACAGATACGCAGTATTTT.

This clone was seen a few times. The rearrangement joins TRBV29-1 to TRBJ2-1; 8 bases are shared with TRBD2. With 5 bases clipped from V and 8 bases from J, the junction kept 5 bases outside the gene matches. The CDR3 spans 12 residues. Germline loops: CDR1 SQVTM, CDR2 ANQGSEA. The CDR3 DNA follows: TGCAGCGTTAGAAGCGGGAGCGATGAGCAGTTCTTC. Translated, it gives CSVRSGSDEQFF.

The J gene is TRBJ2-1, the V gene TRBV11-2, with TRBD2 matching over 7 bases. The CDR3 is made up of 17 amino acids. CDR1 and CDR2 from the germline V gene are SGHAT and FQNNGV. Germline trimming cut 0 bases from V and 8 bases from J; bases unmatched to any gene: 13. In DNA, the CDR3 is TGTGCCAGCAGCTTAGATCTATGGCGGACTAGTATCTATGAGCAGTTCTTC. Translation: CASSLDLWRTSIYEQFF.

J is TRBJ2-3 and V is TRBV9; 7 bases are shared with TRBD2. The CDR3 is 16 residues long. Looked up from germline, CDR1 is SGDLS and CDR2 is YYNGEE. Trimming cost V 8 bases and J 2 bases; bases outside gene matches: 14. In nucleotides, the CDR3 is TGTGCCAGTCATGCGGGAGTGGAGGCTTACACAGATACGCAGTATTTT. It translates to CASHAGVEAYTDTQYF.

CDR3 sequence reads: CASTRTGGTDTQYF. Written as DNA, the CDR3 is TGTGCCAGCACCAGGACAGGGGGCACAGATACGCAGTATTTT. The V and J genes are TRBV6-1 and TRBJ2-3, with 9 bases lining up with TRBD1. CDR1 and CDR2 from the germline V gene are MNHNS and SASEGT. The V and J ends lost 7 bases and 1 base, in that order; junction bases with no gene match: 3. The CDR3 covers 14 residues.

The J gene is TRBJ2-5, the V gene TRBV6-5; D not resolved. The V gene lost 7 bases and the J gene lost 2 bases, with 5 bases spanning the gap. The CDR3 totals 11 residues. Germline values: CDR1 MNHEY, CDR2 SVGAGI. Here the CDR3 DNA reads TGTGCCAGCACGGTACAAGAGACCCAGTACTTC. Amino acids: CASTVQETQYF.

The V call is TRBV18, the J call TRBJ2-2, with 8 bases lining up with TRBD1. From germline, CDR1 is KGHSH and CDR2 LQKENI. V trimming: 8 bases; J trimming: 6 bases; junction bases outside the gene matches: 14. This CDR3 spans 16 amino acids. The CDR3 spells CASEGNQGARSGELFF. In DNA, the CDR3 is TGTGCCAGCGAAGGAAACCAGGGGGCGCGATCCGGGGAGCTGTTTTTT.

The chain is built from TRBV29-1 and TRBJ2-6, with D possibly matching TRBD1 (6 bases). The length of the CDR3 is 14 residues. CDR1 SQVTM and CDR2 ANQGSEA come from the germline V gene. This CDR3 is CSGQISSGANVLTF. The CDR3 region has the DNA TGCAGTGGACAGATTAGCTCTGGGGCCAACGTCCTGACTTTC.

This clone was counted only a few times. CDR3 protein: CAIARGRGLPEQYF. The DNA of the CDR3 is TGTGCCATCGCCCGAGGGAGGGGACTACCGGAGCAGTACTTC. V usage is TRBV10-3 and J usage is TRBJ2-7, with 7 positions matching TRBD2. CDR1 ENHRY and CDR2 SYGVKD come from the germline V gene. V gave up 8 bases and J gave up 7 bases; unmatched junction bases: 14. This CDR3 has 14 amino acids.